Below are 27 T cell receptor beta chains sequenced from a single sample in a study of T-cell reconstitution after alpha-beta-depleted transplantation in children. TCRbeta library construction was performed incorporating unique molecular identifiers. TCRdb independently ran MiXCR on the PCR reads; one entry per CDR3 protein. The sample consists of approximately 190,000 distinct CDR3 sequences, about 8.7% of them appearing once. The specimen comprised PBMCs, mostly from graft donor cells, sampled 360 days after TCRalphabeta/CD19-depleted stem cell transplant. The receptors were sampled from a male patient aged 2-10 years who had a stem cell transplant for acute myeloid leukemia, so the T cells may come from the graft donor.

In this sample, this clonotype turned up many times. The genes are TRBV12-3 or TRBV12-4 and TRBJ1-3; D is unresolved. There are 11 residues in the CDR3. The V end lost 1 base, the J end lost 8 bases, and 3 bases lay between the germline ends. In DNA form, the CDR3 reads TGTGCCAGCAGTTTAGGGGACACCATATATTTT. Its translation: CASSLGDTIYF.

The rearrangement links TRBV15 to TRBJ2-5; D gene unclear. Germline V lookup: CDR1 LNHNV, CDR2 YYDKDF (reference sequence). The CDR3 is 16 amino acids. V lost 0 bases to trimming and J lost 0 bases, with 11 bases between them. For the CDR3, the DNA is TGTGCCACCAGCAGAGATGCGGTTACGTACCAAGAGACCCAGTACTTC. Its protein product is CATSRDAVTYQETQYF.

This clonotype was found many times. The chain carries TRBV12-3 or TRBV12-4 and TRBJ2-5, with D unclear. Trimming left V 5 bases short and J 4 bases short, with 11 bases between. The CDR3 has 13 residues. CDR3 residues: CASSRDGGETQYF. The CDR3 bases are TGTGCCAGCAGTCGTGATGGTGGAGAGACCCAGTACTTC.

This clonotype was recorded at least ten times. The rearrangement uses TRBV9 and TRBJ2-3, with TRBD2 matching 8 bases. The CDR3 has 15 amino acids. Germline CDR1 SGDLS, CDR2 YYNGEE. V trimming: 4 bases; J trimming: 3 bases; junction bases outside the gene matches: 7. The CDR3 DNA reads TGTGCCAGCAGCTTAGTCCCTAGCGGGACAGATACGCAGTATTTT. Residues: CASSLVPSGTDTQYF.

Ten or more counts support this clonotype. The chain employs TRBV4-1 and TRBJ2-1; D call uncertain. CDR1 MGHRA and CDR2 YSYEKL come from the germline V gene. V was trimmed by 1 base and J by 9 bases, leaving 10 bases between them. This CDR3 comprises 13 residues. CDR3 nucleotides: TGCGCCAGCAGCCAAGGGGATCTTCGTGAGCAGTTCTTC. Translating gives CASSQGDLREQFF.

The chain recombines TRBV5-8 with TRBJ2-3; tentative D call: TRBD1 (6 bases). The germline V gene has CDR1 SGHTS and CDR2 YDEGEE. The CDR3 has 16 residues. V lost 6 bases and J 0 bases, leaving 17 bases between the germline ends. In DNA, the CDR3 is TGTGCCAGCACCACAGGACAGCATCCTAGCACAGATACGCAGTATTTT. This gives the protein CASTTGQHPSTDTQYF.

V and J are TRBV11-2 and TRBJ1-2; D unresolved. The V gene lost 1 base and the J gene lost 7 bases, with 7 bases spanning the gap. Germline assignment: CDR1 SGHAT and CDR2 FQNNGV. There are 12 residues in the CDR3. In DNA, the CDR3 is TGTGCCAGCAGCTTAGCGGGGAGTGGCTACACCTTC. This sequence encodes CASSLAGSGYTF.

This clonotype has just a few counts. The chain recombines TRBV29-1 with TRBJ2-5; 12 bases match TRBD2. This CDR3 spans 16 amino acids. V shed 1 base, J shed 5 bases, and the junction held 8 bases outside the gene matches. Germline-derived CDR1 and CDR2 are SQVTM and ANQGSEA. CDR3 in DNA: TGCAGCGTTGAAGGTACGACTAGCGGGAGTGTGGAGACCCAGTACTTC. It encodes CSVEGTTSGSVETQYF. Looking up the rest from reference TRBV29-1 and TRBJ2-5 gives the full variable domain: SAVISQKPSRDICQRGTSLTIQCQVDSQVTMMFWYRQQPGQSLTLIATANQGSEATYESGFVIDKFPISRPNLTFSTLTVSNMSPEDSSIYLCSVEGTTSGSVETQYFGPGTRLLVL.

The chain recombines TRBV20-1 with TRBJ2-3; 7 positions match TRBD2. V trimming: 4 bases; J trimming: 2 bases; junction bases outside the gene matches: 9. The CDR3 extends over 15 amino acids. CDR1 and CDR2 from the germline V gene are DFQATT and SNEGSKA (reference sequence). The CDR3 region has the DNA TGCAGTGCTATTGTGGGGGGGACCCACACAGATACGCAGTATTTT. Protein product: CSAIVGGTHTDTQYF.

This clonotype was detected many times. The CDR3 region has the DNA TGCGCCAGCAGCTTAACAGGGGTGGGGAACACTGAAGCTTTCTTT. Its translation: CASSLTGVGNTEAFF. V gene TRBV5-1 combines with J gene TRBJ1-1, with 7 positions matching TRBD1. The germline CDR1 and CDR2 sequences are SGHRS and YFSETQ. The CDR3 covers 15 residues. V trimming: 2 bases; J trimming: 1 base; junction bases outside the gene matches: 5.

The CDR3 DNA sequence: TGTGCCACCAGTGATTTCCGCGGCACCTACGAGCAGTACTTC. It translates to CATSDFRGTYEQYF. V gene TRBV24-1 combines with J gene TRBJ2-7; D call uncertain. The germline V and J ends were trimmed by 1 base and 2 bases, with 8 bases remaining between them. This CDR3 contains 14 residues. Germline V gives CDR1 KGHDR, CDR2 SFDVKD.

The sample holds a few counts of this clonotype. The gene calls are TRBV7-9 and TRBJ2-3, with TRBD2 matching over 13 bases. CDR3 size: 17 residues. Germline CDR1 and CDR2: SEHNR and FQNEAQ (reference sequence). The trim removed 4 bases at V and 0 bases at J, leaving 4 bases unmatched. CDR3 residues: CASSSPGLAGSTDTQYF. The CDR3 nucleotides read TGTGCCAGCAGCTCTCCGGGACTAGCGGGAAGCACAGATACGCAGTATTTT.

This clonotype was counted between two and nine times. The chain joins TRBV5-1 to TRBJ2-3; 9 bases line up with TRBD2. CDR3 length: 16 residues. CDR1 is SGHRS, CDR2 YFSETQ, per germline. J gave up 2 bases and V 4 bases, and 8 bases lay outside the gene matches. This CDR3 reads CASSQPSGIPTDTQYF. CDR3 coding DNA: TGCGCCAGCAGCCAGCCTAGCGGGATCCCCACAGATACGCAGTATTTT.

This clonotype was detected ten times or more. The chain couples TRBV5-1 to TRBJ1-6; TRBD1 aligns across 10 bases. Per the germline V gene, CDR1 is SGHRS and CDR2 is YFSETQ. V lost 1 base to trimming and J lost 10 bases; unmatched junction nucleotides: 5. The CDR3 sequence is 15 residues long. The CDR3 region is CASSLTGTGDSPLHF. The CDR3 DNA sequence: TGCGCCAGCAGCTTGACCGGGACAGGGGACTCACCCCTCCACTTT.

The chain links TRBV30 to TRBJ2-4; the match to TRBD1 covers 7 bases. V lost 1 base and J lost 5; bases outside the gene matches: 5. Looked up from germline, CDR1 is GTSNPN and CDR2 is SVGIG (reference sequence). The CDR3 extends over 14 amino acids. The CDR3 DNA follows: TGTGCCTGGAGTGCAGGGGGTCACGAAAACATTCAGTACTTC. Protein product: CAWSAGGHENIQYF.

CDR3 protein: CASTKSRGPSESNNEQFF. The CDR3 DNA reads as TGTGCCAGCACGAAGAGCCGGGGCCCTTCCGAAAGTAACAATGAGCAGTTCTTC. The gene calls are TRBV27 and TRBJ2-1; D is tentatively TRBD1 or TRBD2 (5 bases each). V lost 7 bases to trimming and J lost 5 bases, with 27 bases between them. This CDR3 contains 18 residues. Germline V gene lookup returns CDR1 MNHEY and CDR2 SMNVEV (reference sequence).

The sample holds many counts of this clonotype. The rearrangement uses TRBV5-6 and TRBJ1-2; a weak D match, TRBD1 (5 bases). Trimming shortened V by 1 base and J by 5 bases, and 15 bases separated the two germline ends. The CDR3 is made up of 15 amino acids. Germline CDR1 and CDR2: SGHDT and YYEEEE. DNA of the CDR3: TGTGCCAGCAGCTTGATCGGGGCAGGTGCTTATGGCTACACCTTC. Translating gives CASSLIGAGAYGYTF.

This clonotype was seen a handful of times. The chain joins TRBV7-4 to TRBJ1-1; tentative D call: TRBD1 (5 bases). The CDR3 runs to 17 residues. CDR1 is SGHVT and CDR2 is SQSDAQ in the germline V gene. V was clipped by 5 bases and J by 4 bases, with 23 bases between them. The CDR3 sequence: CASSQTSGHQYGTEAFF. In DNA, the CDR3 is TGTGCCAGCAGCCAAACCAGTGGACATCAGTACGGCACTGAAGCTTTCTTT.

In its sample, this clonotype was seen a few times. V gene TRBV5-1 combines with J gene TRBJ2-2, with D perhaps TRBD2 (5 bases). CDR3 length: 15 residues. CDR1 is SGHRS, CDR2 YFSETQ, per germline. The V end was cut by 2 bases, the J end by 2 bases, with 10 bases between. CDR3 loop: CASSFESSNTGELFF. The DNA of the CDR3 is TGCGCCAGCAGCTTTGAGTCTAGCAACACCGGGGAGCTGTTTTTT.

This clonotype occurred many times. The V gene is TRBV20-1, the J gene TRBJ2-5, with 7 bases lining up with TRBD1. The CDR3 is 14 residues long. Germline V gives CDR1 DFQATT, CDR2 SNEGSKA (reference sequence). Trimming at V came to 5 bases and at J to 0 bases, leaving 6 bases not matched to a gene. In nucleotides, the CDR3 is TGCAGTGCTCGACAGGGTAGTAACCAAGAGACCCAGTACTTC. Amino acids: CSARQGSNQETQYF.

The V and J genes are TRBV4-1 and TRBJ2-7; 11 bases agree with TRBD2. Per germline, CDR1 MGHRA and CDR2 YSYEKL. Losses at the gene ends were 2 bases for V and 0 bases for J; bases not matched to a gene: 3. The CDR3 loop spans 16 amino acids. The CDR3 sequence is CASSQRGTSGSYEQYF. The CDR3 DNA reads TGCGCCAGCAGCCAACGAGGGACTAGCGGCTCCTACGAGCAGTACTTC.

This clonotype was observed at least ten times. The chain employs TRBV12-3 or TRBV12-4 and TRBJ1-2; a possible D gene is TRBD1 (6 bases). Trimming shortened V by 6 bases and J by 5 bases, and 10 bases separated the two germline ends. The CDR3 runs to 12 residues. CDR3 bases: TGTGCCAGCAGGACAGGTTCTTATGGCTACACCTTC. Encoded protein: CASRTGSYGYTF.

This clonotype appeared many times. The rearrangement joins TRBV12-3 or TRBV12-4 to TRBJ2-2, with 7 bases lining up with TRBD2. This CDR3 region has 15 residues. The ends lost 8 bases at V and 3 bases at J; junction bases unmatched: 9. As DNA, the CDR3 is TGTGCCAGCTTTGGCGGGAGCCCCCACACCGGGGAGCTGTTTTTT. Amino acids: CASFGGSPHTGELFF.

This clonotype has a count of ten or more. The rearrangement uses TRBV27 and TRBJ2-1; D possibly matches TRBD1 or TRBD2 (5 bases each). Germline V gene lookup returns CDR1 MNHEY and CDR2 SMNVEV (reference sequence). Trimming removed 1 base from V and 6 bases from J, with 25 bases in between. This CDR3 spans 19 amino acids. The CDR3 reads CASSLLWDAASSAGNEQFF. CDR3 nucleotide sequence: TGTGCCAGCAGTTTATTATGGGACGCCGCTTCATCGGCGGGCAATGAGCAGTTCTTC.

This clonotype was seen only a few times. The chain has TRBV5-1 and TRBJ2-5, with D unresolved. There are 15 residues in the CDR3. CDR1 SGHRS and CDR2 YFSETQ come from the germline V gene. V lost 0 bases and J 1 base, leaving 10 bases between the germline ends. The chain's CDR3 is CASSLALGSQETQYF. Written as DNA, the CDR3 is TGCGCCAGCAGCTTGGCCTTGGGTTCCCAAGAGACCCAGTACTTC.

The CDR3 DNA follows: TGTGCCAGCAGTGCAACAGGGGGAGGAGAGACCCAGTACTTC. Amino acid sequence: CASSATGGGETQYF. V usage is TRBV12-3 or TRBV12-4 and J usage is TRBJ2-5; 8 positions agree with TRBD1. Losses at the gene ends were 5 bases for V and 4 bases for J; bases not matched to a gene: 6. CDR3 length equals 14 residues.

On this clonotype: The CDR3 ends on some other residue instead of the conserved phenylalanine or tryptophan, so this is likely a read error. The chain carries TRBV5-1 and TRBJ1-3, with unresolved D. The CDR3 runs to 14 residues. CDR1 is SGHRS, CDR2 YFSETQ, per germline. Between the trimmed V and J ends, which lost 0 bases and 3 bases, there was a span of 7 bases. CDR3: CASSLAGDGNTIYI. CDR3 nucleotide sequence: TGCGCCAGCAGCTTGGCGGGAGATGGAAACACCATATATATT.